Listed here is a single TCR beta chain. The antigen is undetermined. The sample belongs to a study of cytomegalovirus exposure and HLA in healthy donors. PCR involved 60 Vbeta and 13 Jbeta primers. Sequencing used immunoSEQ multiplex PCR; TCRdb keeps in-frame clones, though not all of them. The sample has about 150,000 clones, roughly 63% seen once. Notes on the study in general: For most TCR sequences rarity was the rule, although some public TCRs occurred in many donors.

CDR1 and CDR2 from the germline V gene are SGHRS and YFSETQ. J was trimmed by 2 bases and V by 3 bases; bases with no gene match: 6. This CDR3 is 16 amino acids long. Specimen: PBMCs. This chain uses TRBV5-1 with TRBJ2-7, with 12 positions matching TRBD2. This sequence was found in a woman in her fifties or sixties in good health and CMV-seropositive. This CDR3 is CASSSTSGSGPYEQYF. CDR3 bases: TGCGCCAGCAGCTCGACTAGCGGGAGTGGGCCCTACGAGCAGTACTTC.